This T cell receptor (beta chain) is from a study of Graves' ophthalmopathy and Graves' hyperthyroidism. Study overall: Upon initial diagnosis and before any treatment, peripheral blood was collected. Study results and caveats: Appearing in blood as well were most expanded thyroid clonotypes above 0.001 frequency. The model flagged ophthalmopathy progression at roughly 71% sensitivity and about 72% specificity.

Scientists amplified the TCR beta CDR3 regions from RNA transcripts. The authors performed first-round RT-PCR with HTBI primers and then a second-round multiplex PCR. MiXCR was run by TCRdb on the multiplex PCR reads, yielding one entry per CDR3 protein. The data show 200,000 to 250,000 distinct CDR3 sequences, 40% to 50% seen once. This clonotype occurred a few times. The antigen is not known. Moderately to severely active ophthalmopathy under 3 months, CAS at least 3, NOSPECS at least 4. The CDR3 spans 18 residues. Germline V CDR1 and CDR2: LNHDA, SQIVND (reference sequence). With V trimmed by 6 bases and J by 0 bases, 11 bases remained unmatched.

The TCR comes from an adult man with Graves' ophthalmopathy. Sequencing input: peripheral blood. The gene calls are TRBV19 and TRBJ2-6; 7 bases agree with TRBD1. This CDR3 is CASSRAGTVGSGANVLTF. Here the CDR3 DNA reads TGTGCCAGTAGCCGAGCCGGGACAGTGGGCTCTGGGGCCAACGTCCTGACTTTC.